Sequencing of this T cell receptor (beta chain) was carried out in a study of regulatory and conventional T cells in RAG deficiency. In the study overall: Autoimmunity is frequent in combined immunodeficiency with hypomorphic RAG mutations. Points from the study as a whole: Shorter CDR3s in all patient subsets; >75% Treg-Tconv overlap in Omenn.

Worth noting for this clone: Its target is not known.

The repertoire was sequenced with immunoSEQ multiplex PCR; TCRdb's copy has only in-frame clones and lacks some. The data contain approximately 10,000 clones, around 94% of them singletons. Genomic DNA came from blood conventional CD4+ T cells gated CD25-low CD127-high. RAG-deficient patients with SCID, Omenn syndrome, or combined immunodeficiency. The clonotype originates from a human donor with RAG deficiency presenting as severe combined immunodeficiency. Source material: CD4+ effector T cells sorted from blood.

In DNA form, the CDR3 reads TGTGCCAGCTCACCTAGCGGGGGTTTAAGTAATGAGCAGTTCTTC. Encoded protein: CASSPSGGLSNEQFF. The chain joins TRBV18 to TRBJ2-1, with 9 bases aligning to TRBD2. The CDR3 runs 15 residues. The germline CDR1 and CDR2 sequences are KGHSH and LQKENI. V lost 3 bases to trimming and J lost 7 bases; unmatched junction nucleotides: 7.